A single sample gave rise to the 32 T cell receptor beta chains below, sequenced in a study of cytomegalovirus exposure and HLA in healthy donors. Profiled with immunoSEQ multiplex PCR; TCRdb holds only in-frame clones, not every one. The sample has approximately 64,000 clones, approximately 90% seen once. Sequencing was done on a sample of PBMCs. The source is a woman younger than 30 in good health and CMV-seronegative.

This clone was counted between two and nine times. The CDR3 DNA follows: TGTGCCAGCAGCTTGATGGGGGCAGGGGGTCAGCCCCAGCATTTT. Residues: CASSLMGAGGQPQHF. This chain connects TRBV7-2 to TRBJ1-5; 7 bases align to TRBD1. This CDR3 is 15 amino acids long. Germline values: CDR1 SGHTA, CDR2 FQGNSA. The V segment lost 3 bases and the J segment 6 bases; nucleotides outside the gene matches: 8.

The chain is built from TRBV27 and TRBJ2-1, with TRBD1 matching over 7 bases. The V gene's germline CDR1 is MNHEY and CDR2 SMNVEV (reference sequence). Germline trimming cut 1 base from V and 6 bases from J; bases unmatched to any gene: 6. This CDR3 spans 15 amino acids. The CDR3 bases are TGTGCCAGCAGTTTATTCACGGACAGGCGCAATGAGCAGTTCTTC. Translated, it gives CASSLFTDRRNEQFF.

This sequence joins TRBV13 and TRBJ2-7; a possible D gene is TRBD2 (6 bases). Germline CDR1 and CDR2: PRHDT and FYEKMQ (reference sequence). V was pared by 8 bases and J by 1 base, with 12 bases between. CDR3 length: 13 residues. The CDR3 region is CASGGGGSYEQYF. CDR3 in DNA: TGTGCCAGCGGGGGAGGCGGGTCCTACGAGCAGTACTTC. The entire variable domain, with the rest obtained from reference TRBV13 and TRBJ2-7, is as follows: AAGVIQSPRHLIKEKRETATLKCYPIPRHDTVYWYQQGPGQDPQFLISFYEKMQSDKGSIPDRFSAQQFSDYHSELNMSSLELGDSALYFCASGGGGSYEQYFGPGTRLTVT.

This clone was recorded once. This chain links TRBV6-4 with TRBJ1-1; 7 bases map to TRBD1. Unmatched junction bases numbered 6, after V lost 8 bases and J lost 6 bases. CDR3 length equals 12 residues. Germline CDR1 reads MRHNA; CDR2 reads SNTAGT. The CDR3 sequence: CASDSGTAEAFF. In nucleotides, the CDR3 is TGTGCCAGCGATTCAGGGACAGCTGAAGCTTTCTTT.

V gene TRBV28 combines with J gene TRBJ2-7, with TRBD1 matching over 10 bases. V lost 3 bases, J lost 4 bases, and 9 bases stayed unmatched. The CDR3 covers 16 residues. In germline, CDR1 is MDHEN, CDR2 SYDVKM. The CDR3 protein is CASSFHPGQGPYEQYF. DNA for the CDR3: TGTGCCAGCAGTTTCCATCCGGGACAGGGGCCATACGAGCAGTACTTC.

The chain links TRBV7-9 to TRBJ1-5; D unclear. V was shortened by 3 bases and J by 2 bases, with 11 bases between the two germline ends. The CDR3 spans 15 residues. Germline V gives CDR1 SEHNR, CDR2 FQNEAQ (reference sequence). The CDR3 sequence: CASSFDTGGNQPQHF. The CDR3 nucleotides read TGTGCCAGCAGCTTTGACACGGGAGGCAATCAGCCCCAGCATTTT.

This sequence joins TRBV29-1 and TRBJ1-2, with D perhaps matching TRBD1 (5 bases). The CDR3 covers 13 residues. The V end was cut by 6 bases, the J end by 2 bases, with 13 bases between. CDR1 is SQVTM and CDR2 is ANQGSEA in the germline V gene. The CDR3 here is CSVSGRQNYGYTF. DNA of the CDR3: TGCAGCGTGTCAGGGCGCCAAAACTATGGCTACACCTTC. Drawing the rest from reference TRBV29-1 and TRBJ1-2, the complete variable domain is SAVISQKPSRDICQRGTSLTIQCQVDSQVTMMFWYRQQPGQSLTLIATANQGSEATYESGFVIDKFPISRPNLTFSTLTVSNMSPEDSSIYLCSVSGRQNYGYTFGSGTRLTVV.

This clone was detected only a few times. The chain combines TRBV29-1 with TRBJ2-6; D call uncertain. This CDR3 comprises 13 residues. Between the trimmed V and J ends, which lost 4 bases and 4 bases, there was a span of 8 bases. Germline V gene data show CDR1 as SQVTM and CDR2 as ANQGSEA. CDR3 nucleotides: TGCAGCGTTGGCAGGTCCGGGGCCAACGTCCTGACTTTC. The encoded protein is CSVGRSGANVLTF.

The chain links TRBV5-4 to TRBJ2-3, with 10 bases fitting TRBD2. This CDR3 comprises 15 residues. V lost 3 bases to trimming and J lost 4 bases; unmatched junction nucleotides: 5. The germline V gene has CDR1 SGHNT and CDR2 YYREEE (reference sequence). The CDR3 coding sequence is TGTGCCAGCAGCTCTAGCGGGAGTGGCTCAGATACGCAGTATTTT. This translates into CASSSSGSGSDTQYF.

In DNA, the CDR3 is TGTGCCAGCACCCACTCCAGGGGGAACACTGAAGCTTTCTTT. This encodes CASTHSRGNTEAFF. This chain connects TRBV11-2 to TRBJ1-1; TRBD1 is a possible D gene (6 bases). This CDR3 has 14 residues. V was pared by 7 bases and J by 1 base, with 13 bases between. Germline CDR1 reads SGHAT; CDR2 reads FQNNGV.

J is TRBJ1-1 and V is TRBV7-9; TRBD1 matches 8 bases. The CDR3 has 14 residues. V lost 3 bases to trimming and J lost 4 bases; unmatched junction nucleotides: 4. CDR1 is SEHNR and CDR2 is FQNEAQ in the germline V gene (reference sequence). CDR3 loop: CASSFGQGFTEAFF. In DNA, the CDR3 is TGTGCCAGCAGCTTTGGACAGGGATTCACTGAAGCTTTCTTT. The full variable domain, completed using reference TRBV7-9 and TRBJ1-1, is DTGVSQNPRHKITKRGQNVTFRCDPISEHNRLYWYRQTLGQGPEFLTYFQNEAQLEKSRLLSDRFSAERPKGSFSTLEIQRTEQGDSAMYLCASSFGQGFTEAFFGQGTRLTVV.

The chain carries TRBV4-2 and TRBJ2-1, with 9 bases fitting TRBD2. This CDR3 has 16 residues. Losses at the gene ends were 1 base for V and 5 bases for J; bases not matched to a gene: 6. In germline, CDR1 is LGHNA, CDR2 YNFKEQ. The CDR3 DNA is TGTGCCAGCAGCCAAGTAGTTCGCGGGAGGGACAATGAGCAGTTCTTC. Its protein product is CASSQVVRGRDNEQFF.

In DNA, the CDR3 is TGCGCCAGCAGCTTGGTTGGGGGCGTCTCCTACGAGCAGTACTTC. Translation: CASSLVGGVSYEQYF. The chain employs TRBV5-1 and TRBJ2-7; possible D gene TRBD1, 6 bases. V was shortened by 0 bases and J by 0 bases, with 10 bases between the two germline ends. CDR3 size: 15 residues. Per germline, CDR1 SGHRS and CDR2 YFSETQ.

This sequence joins TRBV30 and TRBJ2-2; tentative D call: TRBD2 (6 bases). The CDR3 consists of 13 residues. Trimming removed 4 bases at V and 5 bases at J, with 11 bases between. Germline V gene data show CDR1 as GTSNPN and CDR2 as SVGIG (reference sequence). The CDR3 nucleotides read TGTGCCTGGACTGGGGACTTTACCGGGGAGCTGTTTTTT. Its protein product is CAWTGDFTGELFF.

The V and J genes are TRBV5-1 and TRBJ2-5, with TRBD2 matching over 8 bases. The CDR3 runs 15 residues. Trimming at V came to 0 bases and at J to 4 bases, leaving 5 bases not matched to a gene. CDR1 and CDR2 from the germline V gene are SGHRS and YFSETQ. CDR3 bases: TGCGCCAGCAGCTTGGCCTCAGCGGGAGTAGAGACCCAGTACTTC. It specifies CASSLASAGVETQYF.

This chain connects TRBV13 to TRBJ1-4; 9 bases fit TRBD1. Germline V gene sequence: CDR1 PRHDT, CDR2 FYEKMQ (reference sequence). Trimming cost V 5 bases and J 7 bases; bases outside gene matches: 8. The CDR3 runs 15 residues. The CDR3 is CASSRLTGGSEKLFF. The CDR3 nucleotides read TGTGCCAGCAGCAGACTCACAGGGGGCTCTGAAAAACTGTTTTTT.

The rearrangement uses TRBV5-4 and TRBJ2-2; tentatively, D is TRBD2 (6 bases). This CDR3 comprises 16 residues. V dropped 7 bases and J dropped 1 base, with 17 bases sitting between them. CDR1 and CDR2 (germline): SGHNT, YYREEE (reference sequence). Here the CDR3 reads CASGSRIGGNTGELFF. In nucleotides, the CDR3 is TGTGCCAGCGGGTCTCGCATCGGGGGGAACACCGGGGAGCTGTTTTTT.

The V and J genes are TRBV10-3 and TRBJ1-1; 7 bases fit TRBD1. The CDR3 runs 15 residues. Germline CDR1 reads ENHRY; CDR2 reads SYGVKD. The J segment lost 0 bases and the V segment lost 6 bases, leaving 7 bases of the junction unmatched. The chain's CDR3 is CAIREPGQMNTEAFF. The DNA for the CDR3 is TGTGCCATCAGGGAACCGGGACAGATGAACACTGAAGCTTTCTTT.

This clone occurred once. This chain joins TRBV5-1 and TRBJ2-1; tentative D call: TRBD1 (6 bases). In germline, CDR1 is SGHRS, CDR2 YFSETQ. The CDR3 totals 13 residues. Trimming cost V 4 bases and J 6 bases, with 11 bases left between them. The CDR3 DNA is TGCGCCAGCAGCGTACAGGGAATCAATGAGCAGTTCTTC. Protein sequence: CASSVQGINEQFF.

The J gene is TRBJ1-3, the V gene TRBV9; 7 bases are shared with TRBD1. This CDR3 spans 16 amino acids. The V gene end was trimmed by 4 bases and the J gene end by 1 base; junction bases not matched to a gene: 8. Germline V lookup: CDR1 SGDLS, CDR2 YYNGEE. The CDR3 DNA is TGTGCCAGCAGCCCCTGGCGGGACAGATCTGGAAACACCATATATTTT. Its translation: CASSPWRDRSGNTIYF.

This sequence joins TRBV5-1 and TRBJ2-7, with no clear D. Deletions cut 4 bases from V and 1 base from J, with 3 bases between. This CDR3 comprises 11 residues. Germline V gene lookup returns CDR1 SGHRS and CDR2 YFSETQ. The CDR3 reads CASSESYEQYF. The CDR3, as DNA: TGCGCCAGCAGCGAGTCCTACGAGCAGTACTTC.

The chain joins TRBV7-9 to TRBJ1-1, with 8 bases that match TRBD1. The CDR3 totals 14 residues. V shed 2 bases and J 4 bases; nucleotides not matched to a gene: 3. Germline loops: CDR1 SEHNR, CDR2 FQNEAQ (reference sequence). CDR3 bases: TGTGCCAGCAGCTTAAATACAGGGGGCACTGAAGCTTTCTTT. Residues: CASSLNTGGTEAFF.

Notes on this clone: Additional DNA sequences in this sample encode the identical CDR3. J is TRBJ2-7 and V is TRBV11-2, with D hard to call. Germline V lookup: CDR1 SGHAT, CDR2 FQNNGV. V lost 5 bases to trimming and J lost 0 bases, with 11 bases between them. This CDR3 is 14 amino acids long. CDR3 DNA sequence: TGTGCCAGCAGCCATATTAGAGGCTCCTACGAGCAGTACTTC. It translates to CASSHIRGSYEQYF.

The J gene is TRBJ2-2, the V gene TRBV28; D perhaps matches TRBD2 (6 bases). This CDR3 is built from 11 residues. Germline CDR1 is MDHEN and CDR2 is SYDVKM. V dropped 7 bases and J dropped 8 bases, with 8 bases sitting between them. CDR3: CASTRGGELFF. The DNA for the CDR3 is TGTGCCAGCACCCGGGGGGGGGAGCTGTTTTTT.

As regards this clone: The germline gene is not matched at one end of the junction; a read error may be the cause. This chain connects TRBV11-2 to TRBJ2-3, with TRBD2 as a possible D gene (6 bases). The germline gives CDR1 SGHAT, CDR2 FQNNGV. The CDR3 extends over 12 amino acids. CDR3 DNA sequence: TGTGCCAGCAGCTTAGCGGGGGAGATCACGGATTTT. This encodes CASSLAGEITDF. The full variable domain, in which reference TRBV11-2 and TRBJ2-3 provide the parts outside the CDR3, is EAGVAQSPRYKIIEKRQSVAFWCNPISGHATLYWYQQILGQGPKLLIQFQNNGVVDDSQLPKDRFSAERLKGVDSTLKIQPAKLEDSAVYLCASSLAGEITDFGPGTRLTVL.

V and J are TRBV10-3 and TRBJ1-2; D gene ambiguous. Per germline, CDR1 ENHRY and CDR2 SYGVKD. Trimming shortened V by 6 bases and J by 1 base, and 9 bases separated the two germline ends. The CDR3 is 13 residues long. For the CDR3, the DNA is TGTGCCATCAGCGAAAGACTTAACTATGGCTACACCTTC. It codes for CAISERLNYGYTF.

The chain has TRBV6-5 and TRBJ2-5; 7 nucleotides agree with TRBD1. The CDR3 consists of 16 residues. The junction had 11 bases not matched to a gene; V was cut back by 2 bases and J by 5 bases. The germline CDR1 and CDR2 sequences are MNHEY and SVGAGI. The chain's CDR3 is CASSYSGTAHAETQYF. Written as DNA, the CDR3 is TGTGCCAGCAGTTACAGTGGGACAGCCCATGCCGAGACCCAGTACTTC.

The chain combines TRBV21-1 with TRBJ2-7; TRBD1 was called by the table and not checked on the DNA. TRBV21-1 is designated a pseudogene. The CDR3 contains 15 residues. In DNA form, the CDR3 reads TGTGCCAGCAGCAAAGAGAGGGGCAGGGGCTACGAGCAGTACTTC. Encoded protein: CASSKERGRGYEQYF.

The chain links TRBV7-9 to TRBJ2-2; 15 bases are a match to TRBD2. CDR1 and CDR2 (germline): SEHNR, FQNEAQ (reference sequence). Losses at the gene ends were 5 bases for V and 6 bases for J; bases not matched to a gene: 10. The CDR3 is 18 amino acids. The CDR3 nucleotides are TGTGCCAGCAGCCTCTGGACTAGCGGGAGGGCCCTGGCCGGGGAGCTGTTTTTT. It encodes CASSLWTSGRALAGELFF.

The rearrangement uses TRBV19 and TRBJ1-6, with 10 bases identical to TRBD1. The V gene's germline CDR1 is LNHDA and CDR2 SQIVND (reference sequence). The CDR3 consists of 15 residues. Trimming took 1 base from V and 8 from J; bases not matched to a gene: 2. In DNA, the CDR3 is TGTGCCAGTAGTATAGTCGGACAGGGGGATTCACCCCTCCACTTT. Translating it yields CASSIVGQGDSPLHF.

V is TRBV11-2 and J is TRBJ2-7; 9 bases fit TRBD2. The CDR3 loop spans 18 amino acids. After removal of 5 bases from V and 6 bases from J, the junction contained 20 bases not matched to a gene. The V gene's germline CDR1 is SGHAT and CDR2 FQNNGV. The CDR3 DNA sequence: TGTGCCAGCAGCCTGTACGTGGGTAGTTCGCGGGAGGGGCTCGAGCAGTACTTC. Translating gives CASSLYVGSSREGLEQYF.

CDR3 coding DNA: TGTGCCAGCAGCTTAGCCGGGACAGGGAAGGAGTGGGTGGGTACGCAGTATTTT. This encodes CASSLAGTGKEWVGTQYF. The V call is TRBV11-2, the J call TRBJ2-3; 9 nucleotides align to TRBD1. The CDR3 is 18 amino acids. J was trimmed by 8 bases and V by 1 base; bases with no gene match: 16. Looked up from germline, CDR1 is SGHAT and CDR2 is FQNNGV.